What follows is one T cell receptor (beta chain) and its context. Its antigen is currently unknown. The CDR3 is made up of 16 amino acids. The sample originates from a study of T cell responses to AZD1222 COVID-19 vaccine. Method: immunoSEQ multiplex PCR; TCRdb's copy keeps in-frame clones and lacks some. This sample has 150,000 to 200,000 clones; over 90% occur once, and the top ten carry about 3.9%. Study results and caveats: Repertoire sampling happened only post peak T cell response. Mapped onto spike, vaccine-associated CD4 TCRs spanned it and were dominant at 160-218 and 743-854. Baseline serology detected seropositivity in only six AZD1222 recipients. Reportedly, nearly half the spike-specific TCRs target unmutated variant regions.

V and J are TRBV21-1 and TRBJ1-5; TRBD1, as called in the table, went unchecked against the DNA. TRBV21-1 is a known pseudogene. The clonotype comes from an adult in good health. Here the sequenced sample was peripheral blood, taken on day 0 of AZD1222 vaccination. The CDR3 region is CASSNAQGRGNQPQHF. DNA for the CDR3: TGTGCCAGCAGCAACGCACAGGGAAGAGGCAATCAGCCCCAGCATTTT.